The source of this TCR beta chain is a study of T cell responses to AZD1222 COVID-19 vaccine. Study details: Recipients boosted at about 4 weeks or about 12 weeks are pooled.

The CDR3 runs 14 residues. Germline V gene lookup returns CDR1 MNHEY and CDR2 SVGAGI. Trimming took off 6 bases at V and 1 base at J, with 10 bases between the two ends. Clones were read by immunoSEQ multiplex PCR, and TCRdb kept only the in-frame ones, dropping some. The top ten hold roughly 3.9% of the sample, which has 180,000 or so clones, approximately 95% seen once. Findings of the study overall: There were vaccine-associated CD4 TCRs across spike, dominant at 160-218 and 743-854.

For this clone: Its antigen is unknown.

The rearrangement links TRBV6-5 to TRBJ1-5, with no clear D. The sample here was peripheral blood, taken on day 0 of AZD1222 vaccination. This TCR derives from an adult in good health. DNA of the CDR3: TGTGCCAGCAGCGCACGGAGGAGCAATCAGCCCCAGCATTTT. This codes for CASSARRSNQPQHF.